This T cell receptor beta chain was found in a study of T cell responses to AZD1222 COVID-19 vaccine. Study findings and constraints: Dominant at 160-218 and 743-854, vaccine-associated CD4 TCRs also spanned spike. Donor demographics were predominantly white British with a female majority; clonal diversity may be underestimated. Reportedly, nearly half the spike-specific TCRs target unmutated variant regions. Seropositive status at baseline applied to only a handful of AZD1222 recipients.

Trimming took 3 bases from V and 3 from J, leaving 8 bases between them. There are 13 residues in the CDR3. This clone was seen more than once but under ten times. What it recognizes is unknown. Method: immunoSEQ multiplex PCR; TCRdb's copy keeps in-frame clones and lacks some. The sample holds about 120,000 clones, about nine tenths seen once. The J gene is TRBJ1-1, the V gene TRBV12-3 or TRBV12-4; D remains ambiguous. The input for sequencing was peripheral blood, taken on day 0 of AZD1222 vaccination. The sequence came from an adult in good health. The CDR3 reads CASSLDVDTEAFF. DNA of the CDR3: TGTGCCAGCAGTTTGGATGTCGACACTGAAGCTTTCTTT.